This TCR beta chain was sequenced in a study of graft-versus-host responses after intestinal transplantation. Study-level background: Each recipient received anti-thymocyte globulin induction, then tacrolimus and steroids for around three years. Findings and caveats of the study: Some GvH clones appeared in ileal mucosa or blood before recipient bone marrow. Declining HvG levels early post-transplant were linked to peak circulating GvH clone levels.

Of note for this clone: What it binds is unknown.

Measured with immunoSEQ multiplex PCR; TCRdb has only the in-frame clones, and not every one. Of tens of thousands of clones in the sample, 75% to 90% were seen once. The origin of this receptor is a human donor who received an intestinal transplant. This sample comprised unstimulated CD4+ T cells sorted from spleen or lymph node cells, obtained before intestinal transplant.

CDR3 DNA sequence: TGTGCCAGCAGTCCCGGACTAGCGGAGACCCAGTACTTC. Its protein is CASSPGLAETQYF. This rearrangement joins TRBV6-6 to TRBJ2-5; 9 bases line up with TRBD2. Germline assignment: CDR1 MNHNY and CDR2 SVGAGI (reference sequence). The CDR3 contains 13 residues. The J segment lost 5 bases and the V segment lost 5 bases, leaving 3 bases of the junction unmatched.